This paragraph reports one T cell receptor (beta chain). Its antigen is still unknown. The record has no base qualities; no much larger clone is one base away. Libraries were built with the immunoSEQ multiplex PCR assay. For TCR sequencing, RNA was extracted from every sample and reverse transcribed into cDNA to serve as template. SuperScript III was used to make first-strand cDNA, primed with a 2:1 mix of oligo-dT and random hexamers. A synthetic immune receptor repertoire was used to gauge amplification bias, and whatever bias remained was removed computationally. In the original analysis: Raw reads were preprocessed for error removal, and CDR3 was defined according to IMGT conventions as running from the conserved cysteine to phenylalanine. Clonality was computed as 1 minus the Shannon entropy, with the entropy normalized by log2 of the number of productive unique TCRs. CD4 or CD8 identity of scalp clones was inferred by cross-referencing scalp TCRbeta sequences with sorted blood CD4 and CD8 repertoires. The source is immuneACCESS, and TCRdb retained only in-frame sequences with V and J called. Part of the clones is not carried over; for the studies checked, unresolved V genes explain less than half of this, and the remainder is unexplained. The V and J calls and clone size come from that table; D and trimming were worked out from the DNA. The sample yields 210,000 or so clones; under 70% were counted once. The ten most abundant clones make up roughly 1.2% of the sample.

The intended sense of this specimen's treatment or condition label: oral pan-JAK inhibitor, 5-10 mg twice daily. From alopecia areata patients, peripheral blood was collected along with lesional scalp punch biopsies. After PBMCs were isolated by density centrifugation and stained for CD3, CD4 and CD8, a FACSAria was used to sort CD4+ and CD8+ T cells. This entry comes from a study of CD8+ T cells in alopecia areata (dated by TCRdb to between 2017 and 2018). Background for the entire study: Treated patients were enrolled in an open-label pilot trial of oral tofacitinib at 5 to 10 mg twice daily for moderate-to-severe alopecia areata. Patients stayed on tofacitinib for 6 to 18 months and then had 6 months of follow-up off drug so that delayed response and recurrence could be assessed. For the treated patients, the SALT score, which quantifies what percentage of scalp surface area is affected, served as the measure of disease severity. To study T cell clonal expansion in alopecia areata, the researchers applied high-throughput TCRbeta sequencing to both the C3H/HeJ mouse model and human patients. On the human side, TCRbeta sequencing was run on scalp tissue and on sorted CD4+ and CD8+ peripheral blood T cells from healthy controls and from alopecia areata patients with either patchy or totalis/universalis disease. Biopsies were taken from tofacitinib-treated patients at baseline and again at 4 and 24 weeks into treatment, and several of those patients also had a later scalp biopsy. Clonality in the scalp was compared among normal scalp (n=4), patchy alopecia areata scalp (n=8), and alopecia totalis/universalis scalp (n=8). RNA came from the PAXgene miRNA kit for fixed scalp, the miRNeasy kit for PBMCs, and the RNeasy kit for mouse skin. Amplification of TCRbeta CDR3 regions was done by immunoSEQ multiplex PCR using 35 Vbeta forward primers and 13 Jbeta reverse primers. Study-wide conclusions, independent of this receptor: Shared TCR sequences between patients were less evident than in mice, which may be partly attributable to HLA diversity in the patient population. Many expanded lesional clones persisted in scalp and blood during tofacitinib treatment, which may partly explain relapse after stopping treatment. Scalp TCR repertoire analysis is complicated because resident alphabeta T cells in normal human skin are also sequenced, whereas mouse skin is dominated by gammadelta T cells. Because the treated cohort was small and included a single nonresponder, larger studies are needed to assess links between baseline CD8+ expansion and response. Compared with normal scalp, lesional scalp, particularly in alopecia totalis/universalis, had higher clonality and more expanded CD8+ clones, which suggests antigenic drive. Tofacitinib significantly lowered scalp clonality and the number of expanded CD8+ clones among the top 100 scalp clones.

From cysteine to phenylalanine, the CDR3 is 15 amino acids long. Only the CDR3 DNA stays, 45 bases, in frame from base 1. Ends trimmed: V by 6 bases, J by 1 base; bases unmatched to a gene: 8. CDR1 SQVTM and CDR2 ANQGSEA were looked up in the germline V gene. The sequencing used CD4+ T cells sorted from blood, collected at week 44, from a patient treated with tofacitinib. The TCR originated in a human donor with alopecia areata. The chain couples TRBV29-1 to TRBJ1-1, with 10 bases matching TRBD1. The nucleotide sequence reads as follows: TGCAGCGTGAGACAGGGGGCGGGGCGGAACACTGAAGCTTTCTTT. It translates to CSVRQGAGRNTEAFF.